The present T cell receptor (beta chain) was sequenced within a study of OX40 agonist ivuxolimab in advanced cancers. Study results and caveats: On average, CD8+ T cells had more expanded clones than CD4+. Clonal expansion in partial responders at 0.1-3.0 mg/kg ranked among the lowest.

With 0 bases removed from V and 6 bases from J, the gap between germline ends came to 8 bases. Germline V gives CDR1 MNHNY, CDR2 SVGAGI (reference sequence). This CDR3 spans 14 amino acids. Clones were sequenced by immunoSEQ multiplex PCR, and TCRdb holds only the in-frame ones, with some missing. Counted here are more than 45,000 clones, 80% to 90% occurring once; the ten biggest clones make up 10% to 15%. This clone was recorded once. The antigen remains undetermined. V and J are TRBV6-6 and TRBJ2-2; unclear D gene. The sequencing used CD4+ or CD8+ T cells sorted from blood, collected in a trial of the OX40 agonist ivuxolimab. This sequence was found in an adult with an advanced solid tumor such as melanoma, head and neck, liver or kidney cancer. The DNA for the CDR3 is TGTGCCAGCAGTTACTCGGGATACTCCGGGGAGCTGTTTTTT. Translating gives CASSYSGYSGELFF.